What follows describes a single T cell receptor beta chain. The antigen this receptor binds is unknown. Base qualities were left out, and no much larger clone turns up one base away. Libraries were made using multiplex PCR. The instrument was an Illumina HiSeq 4000. To build TCR beta libraries, CDR3 regions were amplified by Arm-PCR using iRepertoire HTBI primers. Before sequencing, the PCR products underwent gel purification. The authors' analysis ran thus. A total of around 59 TRBV and 14 TRBJ segments were identified across samples and were used for gene usage analysis of CDR3 amino acid clonotypes. COPE and FqMerger were used to merge the filtered high-quality paired reads into contigs. BLAST was used to align contigs to IMGT TRBV, TRBD and TRBJ reference genes, with CDR3 defined following IMGT. Clonotypes above 0.1% frequency were classified as highly expanded clones. Shannon entropy was used to measure repertoire diversity, and the Gini coefficient was used to measure V-J evenness. Clonotypes shared by more than one individual were considered public. TCRdb trimmed the raw reads at Q25, called clones with MiXCR and kept productive beta chains. Under each unique CDR3 protein, matching rows form one entry showing the most common genes and DNA. The V and J calls here are based on TCRdb, not the publication. This sample lists around 510,000 distinct CDR3 sequences; under 25% were detected once. The leading ten clones occupy about 8.3% of the sample.

Taken with the paper, the label for time point translates to: persistent/refractory GD, antithyroid drugs over 5 years with positive TRAb. For both TCR sequencing and RNA sequencing, RNA was extracted from PBMCs in TRIzol. Graves' disease was diagnosed according to American Thyroid Association guidelines. Patients for the study were recruited at an endocrinology department in Xi'an, China. From each patient, about 9.7 milliliters of peripheral blood was collected into an EDTA anticoagulant tube. Ficoll Paque Plus density gradient separation was used to isolate PBMCs, and no further T cell sorting was done. An Agilent 2100 Bioanalyzer and agarose gel were used to check RNA quality, while a NanoDrop 2000 measured RNA concentration. The sample is drawn from a study of regulatory T cells in long-lasting Graves disease (dated by TCRdb to the early 2020s). Broadly, across the study: Persistent Graves' disease was defined as persistently positive TSH receptor autoantibodies together with antithyroid drug treatment for over 5 years. Patients with persistent Graves' disease were compared with patients with newly diagnosed Graves' disease using TCR sequencing and RNA sequencing of peripheral blood. The study was conducted in China and was registered as a clinical trial. TCR sequencing covered around 13 persistent and around 20 newly diagnosed Graves' disease patients, some 33 samples in total. Persistent Graves' disease patients in the clinical cohort had taken antithyroid drugs for approximately 10 years on average.

General findings and caveats noted by the study authors: TRBV28, TRBJ1-2 and TRBJ2-5 were preferentially used in persistent disease, while TRBV20-1 and TRBJ2-1 were favored in newly diagnosed disease. Sequencing and analysis were limited to the TCR beta chain. The authors acknowledged the small sample size as a limitation that may reduce accuracy. Lower TCR Shannon entropy and fewer highly expanded clones were observed in persistent Graves' disease patients than in newly diagnosed patients, which suggested clonal expansion. Peripheral blood alone was examined, since thyroid tissue, which constituted the primary lesion, could not be accessed. Persistent patients shared more public clonotypes among themselves (around 2,500) than newly diagnosed patients did (over 900).

For this chain, trimming is 5 bases at the V end and 5 bases at the J end, and the number of junction bases without a gene match is 4. Its CDR3 holds 14 amino acids, cysteine through phenylalanine. Only the CDR3 part of the read is kept: 42 bases, read in frame from the first base. Rearrangement joined TRBV12-3 or TRBV12-4 to TRBJ2-3; 10 junctional bases match TRBD1. This sample comprised peripheral blood mononuclear cells (PBMCs), obtained when the disease was refractory, from a patient treated with antithyroid drugs. This TCR came from a female donor with Graves disease. At the DNA level, the sequence is TGTGCCAGCAGTCCGGGACAGGGGAAAGATACGCAGTATTTT. Translated, it gives CASSPGQGKDTQYF.